A single T cell receptor beta chain is shown here with its context. The sample belongs to a study of blood T cells in healthy people across ages. Across the study: Through template switching, about one barcoded beta molecule was captured per two T cells, as measured in model experiments.

Germline CDR1 is LNHNV and CDR2 is YYDKDF (reference sequence). This CDR3 has 14 amino acids. Deletions cut 7 bases from V and 4 bases from J, with 13 bases between. Total RNA extraction produced at least 5 micrograms (per sample) for the study. With a J-beta primer mix and a sample-barcoded 5' primer, a second PCR ran about 6 to 11 cycles. A 12-random-nucleotide template-switch adaptor tagged each cDNA molecule. In TCRdb, the 5' RACE reads were re-called with MiXCR into one record per CDR3 protein. In the table there are approximately 1.5 million distinct CDR3 sequences, 30% to 35% of which are singletons.

The gene calls are TRBV15 and TRBJ2-2, with D possibly TRBD2 on 6 matching bases. Source material: blood. This sequence was found in a woman aged 30 to 39 in good health. The CDR3 DNA is TGTGCCACCACGCGGATAGCGGCCACCGGGGAGCTGTTTTTT. It is translated as CATTRIAATGELFF.